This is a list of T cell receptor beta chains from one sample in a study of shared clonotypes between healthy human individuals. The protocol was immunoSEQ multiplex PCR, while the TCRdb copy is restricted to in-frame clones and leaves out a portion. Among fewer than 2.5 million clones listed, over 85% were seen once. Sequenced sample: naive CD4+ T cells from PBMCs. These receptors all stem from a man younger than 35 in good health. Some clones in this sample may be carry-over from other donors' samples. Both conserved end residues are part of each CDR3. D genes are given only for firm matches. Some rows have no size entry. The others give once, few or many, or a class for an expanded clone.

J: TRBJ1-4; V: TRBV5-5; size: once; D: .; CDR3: CASSLVGNGREKLFF; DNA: TGTGCCAGCAGCTTGGTAGGGAACGGACGCGAAAAACTGTTTTTT
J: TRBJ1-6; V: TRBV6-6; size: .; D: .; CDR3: CASTSQGGNSPLHF; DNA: TGTGCCAGCACCTCCCAGGGAGGAAATTCACCCCTCCACTTT
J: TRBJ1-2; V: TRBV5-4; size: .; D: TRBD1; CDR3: CASSQTGIRYGYTF; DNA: TGTGCCAGCAGCCAGACAGGGATAAGGTATGGCTACACCTTC
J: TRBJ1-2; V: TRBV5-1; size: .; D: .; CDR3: CASSPGSYGYTF; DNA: TGCGCCAGCAGCCCCGGGTCGTATGGCTACACCTTC
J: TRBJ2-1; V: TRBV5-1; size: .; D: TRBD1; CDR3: CASSPTETGYNEQFF; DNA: TGCGCCAGCAGCCCGACCGAGACAGGGTACAATGAGCAGTTCTTC
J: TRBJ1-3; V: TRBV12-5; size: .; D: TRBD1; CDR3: CASGGTASGNTIYF; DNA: TGTGCTAGTGGAGGGACAGCGTCTGGAAACACCATATATTTT
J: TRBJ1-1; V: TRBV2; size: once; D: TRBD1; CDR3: CASSGEGAYTEAFF; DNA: TGTGCCAGCAGTGGGGAGGGGGCTTATACTGAAGCTTTCTTT
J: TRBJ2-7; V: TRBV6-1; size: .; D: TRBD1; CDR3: CASWPTGLRVEQYF; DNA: TGTGCCAGCTGGCCGACAGGGCTTAGGGTCGAGCAGTACTTC
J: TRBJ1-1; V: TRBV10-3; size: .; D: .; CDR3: CATASGRTDTEAFF; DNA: TGTGCCACCGCATCCGGACGGACGGACACTGAAGCTTTCTTT
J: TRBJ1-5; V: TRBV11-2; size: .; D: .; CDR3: CASSFGGGQPQHF; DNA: TGTGCCAGCAGCTTCGGGGGGGGTCAGCCCCAGCATTTT
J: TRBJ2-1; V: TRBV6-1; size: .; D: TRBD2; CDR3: CASSEGTSGFSYNEQFF; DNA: TGTGCCAGCAGTGAAGGGACTAGCGGTTTCTCCTACAATGAGCAGTTCTTC
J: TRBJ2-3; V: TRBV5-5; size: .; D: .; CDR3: CASSLALDYTDTQYF; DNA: TGTGCCAGCAGCTTGGCCCTGGACTACACAGATACGCAGTATTTT
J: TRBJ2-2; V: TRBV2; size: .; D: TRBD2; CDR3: CASTREGTGELFF; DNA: TGTGCCAGCACGCGGGAGGGTACCGGGGAGCTGTTTTTT
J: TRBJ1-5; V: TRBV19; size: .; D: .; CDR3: CASRRGGSNQPQHF; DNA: TGTGCCAGCCGGAGGGGGGGGAGCAATCAGCCCCAGCATTTT
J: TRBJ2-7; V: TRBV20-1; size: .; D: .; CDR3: CSANRAYEQYF; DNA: TGCAGTGCTAACCGAGCCTACGAGCAGTACTTC
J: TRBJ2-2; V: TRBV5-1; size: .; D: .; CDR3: CASSLVGGGAGTGELFF; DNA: TGCGCCAGCAGCTTGGTTGGAGGGGGCGCTGGGACCGGGGAGCTGTTTTTT
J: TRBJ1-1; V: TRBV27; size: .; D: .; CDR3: CASRGGHQSVNTEAFF; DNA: TGTGCCAGCAGGGGGGGACACCAGAGTGTGAACACTGAAGCTTTCTTT
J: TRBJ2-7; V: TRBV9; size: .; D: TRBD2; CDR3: CASSSRTSGSGVYEQYF; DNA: TGTGCCAGCAGCTCACGGACTAGCGGGAGTGGGGTGTACGAGCAGTACTTC
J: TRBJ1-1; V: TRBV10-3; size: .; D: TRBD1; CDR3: CAIRGQIEAFF; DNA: TGTGCCATCAGGGGACAGATAGAAGCTTTCTTT
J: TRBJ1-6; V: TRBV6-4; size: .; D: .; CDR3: CASSEETGSPLHF; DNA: TGTGCCAGCAGTGAGGAAACTGGTTCACCCCTCCACTTT
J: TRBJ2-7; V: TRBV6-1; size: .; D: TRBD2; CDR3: CASSEVWASGRAYEQYF; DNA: TGTGCCAGCAGTGAAGTTTGGGCTAGCGGGAGGGCCTACGAGCAGTACTTC
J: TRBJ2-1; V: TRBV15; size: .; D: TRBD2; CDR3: CATSSHRVFLAGETNEQFF; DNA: TGTGCCACCAGCAGCCACCGTGTCTTCCTAGCGGGAGAAACCAATGAGCAGTTCTTC